This T cell receptor beta chain is from a study of lymphopenia after photon versus proton radiotherapy. Study conclusions and caveats: In patients who died, overall survival fell as post-nadir TCR diversity dropped more. Authors raise, but do not show, better survival with proton therapy. After lymphocyte nadir, photon-treated repertoires showed oligoclonal expansion, especially CD8+ Temra. Photon-treated patients lost naive T cells and TCR diversity; proton-treated stayed stable.

Only in-frame clones appear in the TCRdb table, and some are missing; sequencing was by immunoSEQ multiplex PCR. The sample shows tens of thousands of clones, around 87% of them seen only once. A remark on this clone: What it recognizes is unknown.

The sample in question was peripheral blood, obtained from a patient treated with photon-based radiotherapy. This TCR was recovered from a man aged 40-49 years with gastric cancer.

The CDR3 nucleotides read TGTGCCAGCAGCTTAGCGATCGGGCGGACTAACTATGGCTACACCTTC. Amino acid sequence: CASSLAIGRTNYGYTF. V is TRBV7-9 and J is TRBJ1-2; D uncertain. This CDR3 is built from 16 residues. Germline V gives CDR1 SEHNR, CDR2 FQNEAQ (reference sequence). The V gene lost 0 bases and the J gene lost 0 bases, with 11 bases spanning the gap.